This entry is about one TCR beta chain. Its antigen is currently unknown. This record comes from a study of shared clonotypes between healthy human individuals. Study background: CD4 naive and memory got three plates each, CD8 naive two, CD8 memory one.

Notes on the study in general: Clonotypes shared by all four donors outscored non-shared clonotypes in generation probability. The sampled material consisted only of blood, and tissue repertoires are likely to differ.

Profiled with immunoSEQ multiplex PCR; TCRdb holds only in-frame clones, not every one. The sample yields about 1,500,000 clones, roughly 96% seen once. CD4+ cells underwent separation, giving CD45RA+ naive and CD45RA-negative memory subsets. The receptor was isolated from a man aged 25 to 45 in good health. Sequenced sample: naive CD4+ T cells sorted from blood. Documented subset: CD45RA+ positively selected.

The CDR3 reads CASSKVTGTSGALYEQYF. CDR3 coding DNA: TGCGCCAGCAGCAAGGTAACCGGGACTAGCGGAGCTCTTTACGAGCAGTACTTC. The genes are TRBV4-1 and TRBJ2-7; 11 bases map to TRBD2. With V trimmed by 5 bases and J by 4 bases, 16 bases remained unmatched. Germline-derived CDR1 and CDR2 are MGHRA and YSYEKL. The CDR3 contains 18 residues.